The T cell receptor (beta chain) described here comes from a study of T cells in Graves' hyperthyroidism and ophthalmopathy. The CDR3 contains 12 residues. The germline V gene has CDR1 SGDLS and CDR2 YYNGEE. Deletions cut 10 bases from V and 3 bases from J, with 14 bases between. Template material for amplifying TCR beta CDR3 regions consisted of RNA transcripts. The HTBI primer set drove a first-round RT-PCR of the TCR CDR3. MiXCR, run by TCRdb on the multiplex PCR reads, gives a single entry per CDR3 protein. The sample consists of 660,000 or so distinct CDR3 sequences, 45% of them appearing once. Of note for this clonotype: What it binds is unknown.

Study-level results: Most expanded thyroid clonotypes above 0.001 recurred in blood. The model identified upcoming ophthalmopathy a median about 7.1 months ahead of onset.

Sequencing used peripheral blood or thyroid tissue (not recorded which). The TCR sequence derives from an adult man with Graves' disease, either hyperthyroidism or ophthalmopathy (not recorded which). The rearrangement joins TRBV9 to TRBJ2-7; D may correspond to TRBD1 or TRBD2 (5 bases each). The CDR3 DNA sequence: TGTGCCGTGAGGGGTAGTGGCTACGAGCAGTACTTC. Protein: CAVRGSGYEQYF. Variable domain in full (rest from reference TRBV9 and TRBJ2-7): DSGVTQTPKHLITATGQRVTLRCSPRSGDLSVYWYQQSLDQGLQFLIQYYNGEERAKGNILERFSAQQFPDLHSELNLSSLELGDSALYFCAVRGSGYEQYFGPGTRLTVT.